Listed below are T cell receptor beta chains from one sample, sequenced in a study of response to subunit inactivated influenza vaccine. TCRdb re-called the RT-PCR reads through MiXCR, storing one row per CDR3 protein. The repertoire includes about 650,000 distinct CDR3 sequences, more than 15% of them detected once, and 11% sits in the top ten. Sequencing used PBMCs from blood, obtained roughly 12 days after vaccination. These receptors were taken from a man aged 45-65 years who received an inactivated influenza vaccine. The CDR3 runs from the conserved cysteine through the conserved F or W. A D gene is named only where the DNA matches it firmly. Clone size is not always given. Where it is, it says once, few, many or a class for expanded clones.

>TRBV4-3|NA|NA|TRBJ2-1
TGCGCCAGCAGCCAAGATCCCCGGGTAAATGAGCAGTTCTTC
CASSQDPRVNEQFF
>TRBV6-2/TRBV6-3|few|NA|TRBJ2-3
TGTGCCAGCAGTTACCCCGCAGGGGCCTTATCGGATACGCAGTATTTT
CASSYPAGALSDTQYF
>TRBV4-3|NA|TRBD1|TRBJ2-5
TGCGCCAGCAGCCAAGATCGAACAGGGGGCGCCGAGACCCAGTACTTC
CASSQDRTGGAETQYF
>TRBV3-1|few|TRBD2|TRBJ2-7
TGTGCCAGCAGCCAAGAGAGACTAGCGGTCCCCTACGAGCAGTACTTC
CASSQERLAVPYEQYF
>TRBV28|few|NA|TRBJ2-5
TGTGCCAGCAGCCCCACACTCCAAGAGACCCAGTACTTC
CASSPTLQETQYF
>TRBV9|few|NA|TRBJ2-1
TGTGCCAGCAGCGTAGGGGAATACTCCTACAATGAGCAGTTCTTC
CASSVGEYSYNEQFF
>TRBV12-3/TRBV12-4|few|NA|TRBJ2-3
TGTGCCAGCAGCCGTGTGGGGGATACGCAGTATTTT
CASSRVGDTQYF
>TRBV30|few|NA|TRBJ2-7
TGTGCCTGGGGACAGACCTACGAGCAGTACTTC
CAWGQTYEQYF
>TRBV20-1|few|NA|TRBJ2-5
TGCAGTGCTAGAGCCCCGGGGGGCGTACAAGAGACCCAGTACTTC
CSARAPGGVQETQYF
>TRBV7-9|few|NA|TRBJ2-1
TGTGCCAGCAGCTTAAAACAGGTTCCATACAATGAGCAGTTCTTC
CASSLKQVPYNEQFF
>TRBV4-1|many|TRBD1|TRBJ2-7
TGCGCCAGCAGCCTCCGACAGGGTGGCAACTACGAGCAGTACTTC
CASSLRQGGNYEQYF
>TRBV11-1|few|NA|TRBJ1-2
TGTGCCAGCAGCTCCTCTCGGGACACGAACTATGGCTACACCTTC
CASSSSRDTNYGYTF
>TRBV5-1|many|TRBD2|TRBJ2-5
TGCGCCAGCAGCTTGGCCTTGACTAGCGGGAGGCAAGAGACCCAGTACTTC
CASSLALTSGRQETQYF
>TRBV10-3|few|TRBD1|TRBJ2-7
TGTGCCATCAGTGTAACAGGGGGATCCTACGAGCAGTACTTC
CAISVTGGSYEQYF
>TRBV27|NA|NA|TRBJ2-7
TGTGCCAGCAGTTTGACCGTGGGCGGGCACGAGCAGTACTTC
CASSLTVGGHEQYF
>TRBV14|NA|NA|TRBJ1-1
TGTGCCAGCAGCCAGACAGGAAAAGGGAACACTGAAGCTTTCTTT
CASSQTGKGNTEAFF
>TRBV6-5|NA|NA|TRBJ1-2
TGTGCTAGTAGAGGACGGCGCTATGGCTACACCTTC
CASRGRRYGYTF
>TRBV5-1|NA|TRBD1|TRBJ2-6
TGCGCCAGCAGCTTGAGGTCGACAGGGACCACACTCTCTGGGGCCAACGTCCTGACTTTC
CASSLRSTGTTLSGANVLTF
>TRBV7-9|NA|NA|TRBJ2-7
TGTGCCAGCAGCTTAGAGGGGGGGTCCGACTACGAGCAGTACTTC
CASSLEGGSDYEQYF
>TRBV24-1|NA|TRBD1|TRBJ2-5
TGTGCCACCAGTGATACCGGGACAGGGGCCGGAGAGACCCAGTACTTC
CATSDTGTGAGETQYF
>TRBV24-1|NA|TRBD2|TRBJ2-1
TGTGCCACCAGTTCTTCCCCTTCTAGCGGGGGAGAGCAGTTCTTC
CATSSSPSSGGEQFF
>TRBV19|few|TRBD1|TRBJ1-6
TGTGCCAGTAGAGGGACAGGGGGCAATCGCCGGTTT
CASRGTGGNRRF
>TRBV7-2|NA|NA|TRBJ1-2
TGTGCCAGCAGCTTGGATTGGGGATCGGATGGCTACACCTTC
CASSLDWGSDGYTF